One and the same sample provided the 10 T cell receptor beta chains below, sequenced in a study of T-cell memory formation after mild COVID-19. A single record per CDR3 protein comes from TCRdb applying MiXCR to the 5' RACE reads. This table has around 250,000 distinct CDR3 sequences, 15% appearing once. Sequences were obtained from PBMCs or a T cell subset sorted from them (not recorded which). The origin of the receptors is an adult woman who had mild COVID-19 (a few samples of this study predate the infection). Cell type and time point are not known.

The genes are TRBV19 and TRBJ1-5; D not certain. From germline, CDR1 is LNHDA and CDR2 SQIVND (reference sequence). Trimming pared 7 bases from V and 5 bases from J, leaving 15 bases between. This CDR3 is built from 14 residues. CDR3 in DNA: TGTGCCAGTACTACCGATTCGGTCCATCAGCCCCAGCATTTT. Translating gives CASTTDSVHQPQHF.

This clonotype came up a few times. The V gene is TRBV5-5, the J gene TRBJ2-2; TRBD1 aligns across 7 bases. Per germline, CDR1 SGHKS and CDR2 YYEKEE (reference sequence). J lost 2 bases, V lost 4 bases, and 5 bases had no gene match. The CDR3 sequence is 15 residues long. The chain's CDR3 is CASSHRGTNTGELFF. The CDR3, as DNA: TGTGCCAGCAGCCACAGGGGCACTAACACCGGGGAGCTGTTTTTT.

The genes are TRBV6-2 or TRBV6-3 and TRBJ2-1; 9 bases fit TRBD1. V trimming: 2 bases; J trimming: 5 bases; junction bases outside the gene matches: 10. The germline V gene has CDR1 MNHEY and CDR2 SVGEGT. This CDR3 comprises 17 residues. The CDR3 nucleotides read TGTGCCAGCAGTTACCCTCATCCGGGGACAGGGAACAATGAGCAGTTCTTC. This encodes CASSYPHPGTGNNEQFF.

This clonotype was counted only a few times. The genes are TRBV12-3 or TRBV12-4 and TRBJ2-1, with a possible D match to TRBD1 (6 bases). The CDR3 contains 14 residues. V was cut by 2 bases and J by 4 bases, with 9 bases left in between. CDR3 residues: CASSLTDRYNEQFF. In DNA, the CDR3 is TGTGCCAGCAGTTTAACCGACAGGTACAATGAGCAGTTCTTC.

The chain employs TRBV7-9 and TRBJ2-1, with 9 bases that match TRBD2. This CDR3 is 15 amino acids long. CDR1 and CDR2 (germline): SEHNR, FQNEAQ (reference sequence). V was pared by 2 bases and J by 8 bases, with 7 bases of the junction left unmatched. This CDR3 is CASSLWASGKDEQFF. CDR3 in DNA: TGTGCCAGCAGCTTATGGGCTAGCGGGAAAGATGAGCAGTTCTTC.

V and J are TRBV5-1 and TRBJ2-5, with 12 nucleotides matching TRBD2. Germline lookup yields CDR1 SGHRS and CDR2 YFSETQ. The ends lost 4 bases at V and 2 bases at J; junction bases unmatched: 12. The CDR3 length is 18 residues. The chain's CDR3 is CASSPPGLAGPSQETQYF. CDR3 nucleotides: TGCGCCAGCAGCCCTCCCGGACTAGCGGGGCCTTCTCAAGAGACCCAGTACTTC. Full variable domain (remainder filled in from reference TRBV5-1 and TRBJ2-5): KAGVTQTPRYLIKTRGQQVTLSCSPISGHRSVSWYQQTPGQGLQFLFEYFSETQRNKGNFPGRFSGRQFSNSRSEMNVSTLELGDSALYLCASSPPGLAGPSQETQYFGPGTRLLVL.

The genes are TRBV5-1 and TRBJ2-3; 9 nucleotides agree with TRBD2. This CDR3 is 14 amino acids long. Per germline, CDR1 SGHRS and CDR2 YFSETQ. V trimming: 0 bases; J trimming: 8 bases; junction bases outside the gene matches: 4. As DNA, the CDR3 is TGCGCCAGCAGCTTGGGCGGGGGGGCCGCTACGCAGTATTTT. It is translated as CASSLGGGAATQYF.

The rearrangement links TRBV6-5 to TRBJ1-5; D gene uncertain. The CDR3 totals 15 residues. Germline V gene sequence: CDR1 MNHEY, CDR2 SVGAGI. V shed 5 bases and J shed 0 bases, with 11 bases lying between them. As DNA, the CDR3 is TGTGCCAGCAGTCTACGGGCCGGTAGCAATCAGCCCCAGCATTTT. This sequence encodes CASSLRAGSNQPQHF.

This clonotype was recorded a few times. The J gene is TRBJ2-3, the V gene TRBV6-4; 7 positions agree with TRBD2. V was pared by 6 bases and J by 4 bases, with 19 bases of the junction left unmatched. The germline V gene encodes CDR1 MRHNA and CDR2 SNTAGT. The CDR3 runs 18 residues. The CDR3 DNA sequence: TGTGCCAGCAGCGTCCATTCTCTGCGGGCGGGAGTAGCAGATACGCAGTATTTT. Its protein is CASSVHSLRAGVADTQYF.

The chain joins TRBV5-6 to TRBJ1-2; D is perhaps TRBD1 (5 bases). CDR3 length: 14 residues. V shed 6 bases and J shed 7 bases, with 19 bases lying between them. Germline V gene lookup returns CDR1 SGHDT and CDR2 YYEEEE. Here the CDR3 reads CASIQGAKAGGYTF. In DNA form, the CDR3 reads TGTGCCAGCATCCAAGGGGCTAAAGCGGGTGGCTACACCTTC.